The 28 T cell receptor beta chains given below trace back to one sample, sequenced in a study of cytomegalovirus exposure and HLA in healthy donors. This PCR relied on a set of 60 Vbeta primers and 13 Jbeta primers. The data were produced by immunoSEQ multiplex PCR, yet TCRdb's version contains in-frame clones alone and is incomplete. The repertoire includes about 98,000 clones, approximately 80% of them detected once, and about a sixth sits in the top ten. Specimen: PBMCs. These receptors all stem from a man between 60 and 75 years old in good health and CMV-seropositive.

The rearrangement links TRBV4-3 to TRBJ1-2; D is unclear. Germline-derived CDR1 and CDR2 are LGHNA and YSLEER. Trimming left V 0 bases short and J 5 bases short, with 7 bases between. The CDR3 spans 13 residues. The CDR3: CASSQDRGYGYTF. The DNA for the CDR3 is TGCGCCAGCAGCCAAGATCGGGGATATGGCTACACCTTC.

The chain employs TRBV7-2 and TRBJ2-1, with D hard to call. The CDR3 is 11 amino acids. The V end was cut by 5 bases, the J end by 8 bases, with 7 bases between. Germline CDR1 and CDR2: SGHTA and FQGNSA. The CDR3 DNA sequence: TGTGCCAGCAGCCTACCCTATGAGCAGTTCTTC. Its protein product is CASSLPYEQFF.

V is TRBV28 and J is TRBJ1-6, with TRBD1 as a possible D gene (6 bases). Trimming pared 3 bases from V and 9 bases from J, leaving 15 bases between. CDR3 length equals 15 residues. Germline V CDR1 and CDR2: MDHEN, SYDVKM. CDR3: CASSFRGARGSPLHF. The CDR3 DNA follows: TGTGCCAGCAGTTTCCGGGGGGCGCGAGGTTCACCCCTCCACTTT.

This clone was counted between two and nine times. The rearrangement joins TRBV27 to TRBJ1-2; D might be TRBD1 (5 bases). Germline assignment: CDR1 MNHEY and CDR2 SMNVEV (reference sequence). The CDR3 is 13 residues long. Trimming shortened V by 6 bases and J by 5 bases, and 13 bases separated the two germline ends. The CDR3 protein is CASSVREGYGYTF. CDR3 in DNA: TGTGCCAGCAGCGTGAGGGAGGGGTATGGCTACACCTTC.

This clone was found a few times. CDR3 coding DNA: TGCGCCAGCAGTGAAGCAGGATCCTCTGGAAACACCATATATTTT. It specifies CASSEAGSSGNTIYF. V and J are TRBV5-1 and TRBJ1-3; no reliable D call. The germline V and J ends were trimmed by 5 bases and 0 bases, with 12 bases remaining between them. In germline, CDR1 is SGHRS, CDR2 YFSETQ. CDR3 length: 15 residues.

The chain has TRBV7-9 and TRBJ1-1, with D perhaps matching TRBD1 (6 bases). The length of the CDR3 is 16 residues. Trimming removed 5 bases at V and 1 base at J, with 17 bases between. CDR1 is SEHNR and CDR2 is FQNEAQ in the germline V gene (reference sequence). The CDR3 nucleotides read TGTGCCAGCAGCCTCAGGGGCCAAGATGGGAACACTGAAGCTTTCTTT. Protein: CASSLRGQDGNTEAFF.

V gene TRBV5-8 combines with J gene TRBJ1-2; 10 positions match TRBD1. V gave up 3 bases and J gave up 7 bases; unmatched junction bases: 6. CDR1 is SGHTS and CDR2 is YDEGEE in the germline V gene. The CDR3 is 14 residues long. CDR3 bases: TGTGCCAGCAGCTCGGTCGGGACAGGGGTTGGCTACACCTTC. It is translated as CASSSVGTGVGYTF.

The chain is built from TRBV11-2 and TRBJ2-3; the D gene is possibly TRBD1 (5 bases). CDR1 is SGHAT and CDR2 is FQNNGV in the germline V gene. The length of the CDR3 is 13 residues. With 5 bases removed from V and 4 bases from J, the gap between germline ends came to 10 bases. CDR3: CASSQIRADTQYF. As DNA, the CDR3 is TGTGCCAGCAGCCAAATCAGGGCAGATACGCAGTATTTT.

V and J are TRBV19 and TRBJ1-1, with a tentative D call TRBD1 (6 bases). The CDR3 length is 18 residues. CDR1 and CDR2 (germline): LNHDA, SQIVND (reference sequence). V lost 10 bases and J lost 0, with 27 bases in between. This chain's CDR3 is CATHQSRGAKGMNTEAFF. The DNA of the CDR3 is TGTGCCACTCACCAAAGTCGGGGGGCGAAGGGGATGAACACTGAAGCTTTCTTT.

The chain combines TRBV19 with TRBJ2-7, with TRBD2 as a possible D gene (5 bases). V lost 6 bases and J lost 2, with 11 bases in between. This CDR3 is 13 amino acids long. In germline, CDR1 is LNHDA, CDR2 SQIVND (reference sequence). As DNA, the CDR3 is TGTGCCAGTAGCAGAGGACTGACCTACGAGCAGTACTTC. Translating gives CASSRGLTYEQYF. Using reference TRBV19 and TRBJ2-7 for the parts outside the CDR3, the full variable domain is DGGITQSPKYLFRKEGQNVTLSCEQNLNHDAMYWYRQDPGQGLRLIYYSQIVNDFQKGDIAEGYSVSREKKESFPLTVTSAQKNPTAFYLCASSRGLTYEQYFGPGTRLTVT.

This rearrangement joins TRBV14 to TRBJ1-1; D is uncertain. Trimming took off 1 base at V and 6 bases at J, with 9 bases between the two ends. This CDR3 region has 13 residues. CDR1 and CDR2 (germline): SGHDN, FVKESK. CDR3 residues: CASSQAGRAEAFF. CDR3 nucleotide sequence: TGTGCCAGCAGCCAAGCGGGAAGGGCTGAAGCTTTCTTT.

The count of this clone is one. The CDR3 region is CASSPSTDRGRDNEQFF. CDR3 nucleotide sequence: TGTGCCAGCTCACCCTCAACGGACAGGGGGCGCGACAATGAGCAGTTCTTC. The chain joins TRBV18 to TRBJ2-1; 11 nucleotides match TRBD1. CDR1 and CDR2 from the germline V gene are KGHSH and LQKENI. This CDR3 is built from 17 residues. V was pared by 3 bases and J by 5 bases, with 9 bases of the junction left unmatched.

The chain uses TRBV6-5 and TRBJ1-2, with D unresolved. The CDR3 spans 14 residues. Trimming removed 5 bases from V and 5 bases from J, with 15 bases in between. The germline V gene has CDR1 MNHEY and CDR2 SVGAGI. The CDR3, as DNA: TGTGCCAGCAGTGAATTGACTTTCGGTTATGGCTACACCTTC. This translates into CASSELTFGYGYTF.

The gene calls are TRBV27 and TRBJ1-2, with 9 bases aligning to TRBD1. V lost 10 bases and J lost 3; bases outside the gene matches: 21. The CDR3 is 18 residues long. Germline CDR1 MNHEY, CDR2 SMNVEV (reference sequence). The CDR3 reads CATPCDEPGDRVDYGYTF. The CDR3 nucleotides read TGTGCCACCCCATGCGATGAACCCGGGGACAGGGTAGACTATGGCTACACCTTC.

The gene calls are TRBV7-9 and TRBJ2-7; D not certain. The CDR3 has 13 residues. The germline V gene encodes CDR1 SEHNR and CDR2 FQNEAQ (reference sequence). V was cut by 4 bases and J by 3 bases, with 10 bases left in between. DNA of the CDR3: TGTGCCAGCAGCTCGGTTAATCGCTACGAGCAGTACTTC. It specifies CASSSVNRYEQYF.

The chain has TRBV28 and TRBJ1-3, with D unresolved. Germline V gives CDR1 MDHEN, CDR2 SYDVKM. The ends were cut back, 5 bases at V and 0 bases at J, with 5 bases in the middle. CDR3 size: 13 residues. The DNA for the CDR3 is TGTGCCAGCAGTCAGATCTCTGGAAACACCATATATTTT. Translating it yields CASSQISGNTIYF. The whole variable domain, filled in from reference TRBV28 and TRBJ1-3, reads DVKVTQSSRYLVKRTGEKVFLECVQDMDHENMFWYRQDPGLGLRLIYFSYDVKMKEKGDIPEGYSVSREKKERFSLILESASTNQTSMYLCASSQISGNTIYFGEGSWLTVV.

This chain connects TRBV6-1 to TRBJ2-1; perhaps TRBD2 as D (5 bases). V lost 7 bases, J lost 6 bases, and 16 bases lay in between. This CDR3 contains 14 residues. Germline-derived CDR1 and CDR2 are MNHNS and SASEGT. DNA of the CDR3: TGTGCCAGCAAGCAAAAGGGAGTGGTCAATGAGCAGTTCTTC. Translating gives CASKQKGVVNEQFF.

The rearrangement joins TRBV9 to TRBJ2-2; TRBD2 aligns across 7 bases. Germline V gene sequence: CDR1 SGDLS, CDR2 YYNGEE. V trimming: 4 bases; J trimming: 6 bases; junction bases outside the gene matches: 9. The CDR3 totals 15 residues. CDR3 amino acids: CASSPRQGGAGELFF. The CDR3 DNA reads as TGTGCCAGCAGCCCCAGGCAGGGAGGGGCCGGGGAGCTGTTTTTT.

The rearrangement joins TRBV18 to TRBJ2-5; 7 bases match TRBD1. Germline CDR1 is KGHSH and CDR2 is LQKENI. J gave up 5 bases and V 3 bases, and 6 bases lay outside the gene matches. The CDR3 spans 14 residues. The CDR3 nucleotides read TGTGCCAGCTCACCCCTAGGGACAGTGGAGACCCAGTACTTC. This sequence encodes CASSPLGTVETQYF.

The V gene is TRBV4-1, the J gene TRBJ1-2; D is perhaps TRBD1 (5 bases). V was clipped by 6 bases and J by 4 bases, with 12 bases between them. Germline V gene data show CDR1 as MGHRA and CDR2 as YSYEKL. The length of the CDR3 is 13 residues. The CDR3 DNA sequence: TGCGCCAGCAGTCCCGACAGATTCTATGGCTACACCTTC. This encodes CASSPDRFYGYTF.

The chain employs TRBV11-2 and TRBJ2-3; TRBD2 might be the D (5 bases). The CDR3 runs 16 residues. Trimming took off 5 bases at V and 4 bases at J, with 19 bases between the two ends. Germline CDR1 SGHAT, CDR2 FQNNGV. The CDR3 DNA reads as TGTGCCAGCAGCACATTGGACTCCAGCTCGGCAGATACGCAGTATTTT. Its protein product is CASSTLDSSSADTQYF. The full variable domain, its missing parts supplied by reference TRBV11-2 and TRBJ2-3, is EAGVAQSPRYKIIEKRQSVAFWCNPISGHATLYWYQQILGQGPKLLIQFQNNGVVDDSQLPKDRFSAERLKGVDSTLKIQPAKLEDSAVYLCASSTLDSSSADTQYFGPGTRLTVL.

The chain carries TRBV18 and TRBJ2-5, with D perhaps matching TRBD2 (5 bases). Trimming removed 3 bases from V and 5 bases from J, with 10 bases in between. Germline assignment: CDR1 KGHSH and CDR2 LQKENI. CDR3 size: 13 residues. The CDR3 sequence: CASSPLAAETQYF. The CDR3 DNA reads TGTGCCAGCTCACCGCTAGCCGCGGAGACCCAGTACTTC.

The chain recombines TRBV7-9 with TRBJ1-5, with D possibly being TRBD1 (5 bases). This CDR3 spans 15 amino acids. The V gene's germline CDR1 is SEHNR and CDR2 FQNEAQ (reference sequence). Trimming took 8 bases from V and 5 from J, leaving 19 bases between them. CDR3 sequence: CASRQTGTGDQPQHF. For the CDR3, the DNA is TGTGCCAGCCGCCAGACGGGGACTGGGGATCAGCCCCAGCATTTT. The full variable domain, rest sourced from reference TRBV7-9 and TRBJ1-5, is DTGVSQNPRHKITKRGQNVTFRCDPISEHNRLYWYRQTLGQGPEFLTYFQNEAQLEKSRLLSDRFSAERPKGSFSTLEIQRTEQGDSAMYLCASRQTGTGDQPQHFGDGTRLSIL.

This CDR3 is CASNDTSSNQPQHF. CDR3 in DNA: TGTGCCAGCAATGACACTTCTAGCAATCAGCCCCAGCATTTT. This chain joins TRBV6-5 and TRBJ1-5; D remains ambiguous. V was pared by 7 bases and J by 0 bases, with 10 bases between. The CDR3 extends over 14 amino acids. Germline CDR1 is MNHEY and CDR2 is SVGAGI.

This chain uses TRBV19 with TRBJ2-1, with TRBD2 identical over 10 bases. This CDR3 spans 16 amino acids. Germline trimming cut 7 bases from V and 3 bases from J; bases unmatched to any gene: 9. Germline loops: CDR1 LNHDA, CDR2 SQIVND (reference sequence). CDR3 DNA: TGTGCCAGTATGAGGGGAGCGGGGGGGTTCTACAATGAGCAGTTCTTC. Translating gives CASMRGAGGFYNEQFF.

The chain links TRBV11-3 to TRBJ1-5; 7 positions match TRBD1. The junction had 16 bases not matched to a gene; V was cut back by 2 bases and J by 0 bases. Per the germline V gene, CDR1 is SGHNT and CDR2 is YENEEA. This CDR3 contains 20 residues. The CDR3 region is CASSLNPTGLPGYSNQPQHF. As DNA, the CDR3 is TGTGCCAGCAGCTTAAACCCGACAGGGCTCCCCGGATATAGCAATCAGCCCCAGCATTTT.

V is TRBV5-5 and J is TRBJ1-1, with D uncertain. V lost 0 bases and J lost 1, with 7 bases in between. Germline V lookup: CDR1 SGHKS, CDR2 YYEKEE (reference sequence). The CDR3 loop spans 14 amino acids. CDR3 in DNA: TGTGCCAGCAGCTTGGGGCAGTCGAACACTGAAGCTTTCTTT. Amino acids: CASSLGQSNTEAFF.

This chain uses TRBV28 with TRBJ2-7; possibly TRBD1 for D (5 bases). CDR1 is MDHEN, CDR2 SYDVKM, per germline. The CDR3 totals 14 residues. With 8 bases removed from V and 1 base from J, the gap between germline ends came to 15 bases. The CDR3 sequence is CASALRVLSYEQYF. DNA for the CDR3: TGTGCCAGCGCCCTCAGGGTACTTTCCTACGAGCAGTACTTC.